These 27 T cell receptor beta chains came from one sample sequenced in a study of tumor-infiltrating lymphocytes in localized non-small cell lung cancer. Produced via immunoSEQ multiplex PCR; TCRdb's table is partial and in-frame only. The table shows about 14,000 clones, with roughly 75% occurring only once. The specimen sequenced was lung tumor tissue. These receptor sequences come from a human donor with non-small cell lung cancer.

This chain uses TRBV7-9 with TRBJ2-1; maybe TRBD1 (5 bases). The V and J ends lost 3 bases and 6 bases respectively, with 18 bases between them. CDR1 and CDR2 from the germline V gene are SEHNR and FQNEAQ (reference sequence). CDR3 length equals 16 residues. CDR3 amino acids: CASSLGPGGALNEQFF. CDR3 in DNA: TGTGCCAGCAGCTTGGGGCCGGGTGGGGCCCTCAATGAGCAGTTCTTC.

The rearrangement links TRBV7-8 to TRBJ1-5, with TRBD1 matching 9 bases. The CDR3 is 15 amino acids. V lost 4 bases to trimming and J lost 3 bases; unmatched junction nucleotides: 4. CDR1 is SGHVS and CDR2 is FQNEAQ in the germline V gene. CDR3 in amino acids: CASSSTGGFNQPQHF. CDR3 DNA: TGTGCCAGCAGCTCCACAGGGGGCTTCAATCAGCCCCAGCATTTT.

This clone was counted a single time. The chain is built from TRBV29-1 and TRBJ2-5, with D uncertain. The CDR3 is 10 amino acids. CDR1 SQVTM and CDR2 ANQGSEA come from the germline V gene. Trimming removed 4 bases at V and 1 base at J, with 1 base between. The CDR3 protein is CSVAQETQYF. In DNA, the CDR3 is TGCAGCGTTGCCCAAGAGACCCAGTACTTC.

The chain joins TRBV19 to TRBJ2-2; D perhaps matches TRBD2 (6 bases). The V gene's germline CDR1 is LNHDA and CDR2 SQIVND (reference sequence). The germline V and J ends were trimmed by 2 bases and 0 bases, with 10 bases remaining between them. The length of the CDR3 is 16 residues. The CDR3 reads CASSITSSPNTGELFF. For the CDR3, the DNA is TGTGCCAGTAGTATAACTAGCTCACCGAACACCGGGGAGCTGTTTTTT.

The rearrangement links TRBV4-1 to TRBJ2-1; no clear D gene. V was pared by 0 bases and J by 2 bases, with 11 bases between. CDR1 MGHRA and CDR2 YSYEKL come from the germline V gene. The CDR3 is 16 residues long. The CDR3 DNA is TGCGCCAGCAGCCAAGATGGTCGGCGGACCTACAATGAGCAGTTCTTC. It translates to CASSQDGRRTYNEQFF.

This clone appeared a few times. This chain joins TRBV5-5 and TRBJ1-4; 8 bases match TRBD1. The J segment lost 3 bases and the V segment lost 2 bases, leaving 9 bases of the junction unmatched. The V gene's germline CDR1 is SGHKS and CDR2 YYEKEE (reference sequence). The CDR3 consists of 17 residues. The CDR3 DNA reads TGTGCCAGCAGCTTACGCAGCCCGACAGGGGCTAATGAAAAACTGTTTTTT. Translating it yields CASSLRSPTGANEKLFF.

The rearrangement links TRBV19 to TRBJ1-2; TRBD1 is a possible D gene (5 bases). V lost 5 bases and J lost 3, with 16 bases in between. Germline CDR1 reads LNHDA; CDR2 reads SQIVND (reference sequence). This CDR3 is 15 amino acids long. The CDR3 region is CASSLLAGRDYGYTF. CDR3 bases: TGTGCCAGTAGTCTACTTGCAGGCAGGGACTATGGCTACACCTTC.

The chain carries TRBV10-3 and TRBJ2-1; D gene ambiguous. The CDR3 extends over 11 amino acids. Germline-derived CDR1 and CDR2 are ENHRY and SYGVKD. Deletions cut 6 bases from V and 5 bases from J, with 5 bases between. CDR3: CAISSNNEQFF. DNA for the CDR3: TGTGCCATCAGCAGCAACAATGAGCAGTTCTTC.

The chain carries TRBV5-8 and TRBJ2-1; 9 bases align to TRBD2. The CDR3 is 13 amino acids. J was trimmed by 8 bases and V by 4 bases; bases with no gene match: 4. In germline, CDR1 is SGHTS, CDR2 YDEGEE. DNA for the CDR3: TGTGCCAGCAGCCACAGACTAGCGGATGAGCAGTTCTTC. It translates to CASSHRLADEQFF.

The rearrangement joins TRBV28 to TRBJ1-1; D unresolved. The CDR3 runs 11 residues. CDR1 is MDHEN and CDR2 is SYDVKM in the germline V gene. The ends were cut back, 6 bases at V and 8 bases at J, with 10 bases in the middle. CDR3 loop: CASSLMREAFF. For the CDR3, the DNA is TGTGCCAGCAGCCTAATGAGGGAAGCTTTCTTT.

CDR3 nucleotides: TGCAGCGTGGGGGACAGCCGCCTTGAAGCTTTCTTT. Its translation is CSVGDSRLEAFF. This rearrangement joins TRBV29-1 to TRBJ1-1, with 7 bases fitting TRBD1. V was pared by 6 bases and J by 7 bases, with 8 bases of the junction left unmatched. The germline V gene encodes CDR1 SQVTM and CDR2 ANQGSEA. This CDR3 region has 12 residues.

The V call is TRBV11-2, the J call TRBJ1-2; D remains unclear. Trimming shortened V by 1 base and J by 1 base, and 4 bases separated the two germline ends. The CDR3 loop spans 13 amino acids. Per germline, CDR1 SGHAT and CDR2 FQNNGV. CDR3 sequence: CASSLGVNYGYTF. The CDR3 nucleotides are TGTGCCAGCAGCTTAGGGGTTAACTATGGCTACACCTTC.

The rearrangement uses TRBV5-8 and TRBJ1-4; 10 bases align to TRBD1. This CDR3 spans 16 amino acids. V was pared by 5 bases and J by 7 bases, with 11 bases of the junction left unmatched. Germline V lookup: CDR1 SGHTS, CDR2 YDEGEE. CDR3 sequence reads: CASRRPGQGQSEKLFF. CDR3 DNA sequence: TGTGCCAGCAGACGTCCGGGACAGGGGCAAAGTGAAAAACTGTTTTTT.

The chain joins TRBV4-2 to TRBJ2-3; TRBD2 agrees at 8 bases. Per germline, CDR1 LGHNA and CDR2 YNFKEQ. J gave up 4 bases and V 0 bases, and 3 bases lay outside the gene matches. The CDR3 is 15 residues long. CDR3 amino acids: CASSQETGGADTQYF. CDR3 DNA sequence: TGTGCCAGCAGCCAAGAGACCGGGGGGGCAGATACGCAGTATTTT.

This chain connects TRBV7-2 to TRBJ2-1; TRBD2 aligns across 9 bases. V trimming: 3 bases; J trimming: 10 bases; junction bases outside the gene matches: 10. The CDR3 loop spans 15 amino acids. The germline CDR1 and CDR2 sequences are SGHTA and FQGNSA. As DNA, the CDR3 is TGTGCCAGCAGCTTTGCATCAAGCGGGGGGAGGGAGCAGTTCTTC. This gives the protein CASSFASSGGREQFF.

The rearrangement joins TRBV19 to TRBJ2-7; TRBD1 matches 7 bases. V shed 10 bases, J shed 0 bases, and the junction held 15 bases outside the gene matches. CDR3 length: 16 residues. Germline loops: CDR1 LNHDA, CDR2 SQIVND (reference sequence). CDR3 sequence: CATTLRTGSSSYEQYF. The DNA of the CDR3 is TGTGCCACTACCCTTCGGACAGGATCGAGCTCCTACGAGCAGTACTTC.

The genes are TRBV19 and TRBJ1-2; a weak D match, TRBD1 (6 bases). The CDR3 spans 14 residues. V was pared by 3 bases and J by 4 bases, with 12 bases between. The germline V gene encodes CDR1 LNHDA and CDR2 SQIVND (reference sequence). The CDR3 bases are TGTGCCAGTAGTATTTCCAGGGGTAGCTATGGCTACACCTTC. Translation: CASSISRGSYGYTF.

The chain joins TRBV19 to TRBJ1-3; maybe TRBD1 (5 bases). Germline V CDR1 and CDR2: LNHDA, SQIVND (reference sequence). CDR3 length equals 17 residues. The germline V and J ends were trimmed by 10 bases and 0 bases, with 22 bases remaining between them. The CDR3 is CATKAGQLLDSGNTIYF. In nucleotides, the CDR3 is TGTGCCACCAAGGCGGGGCAACTACTCGACTCTGGAAACACCATATATTTT.

The chain couples TRBV11-1 to TRBJ1-2; 7 bases line up with TRBD1. V dropped 5 bases and J dropped 4; count of bases not matched to a gene: 7. The CDR3 has 14 amino acids. Germline values: CDR1 SGHAT, CDR2 FQDESV (reference sequence). The CDR3 region has the DNA TGTGCCAGCAGCCCCGACAGGGCCTTCTATGGCTACACCTTC. Amino acids: CASSPDRAFYGYTF. The variable domain in full, completed from reference TRBV11-1 and TRBJ1-2, reads EAEVAQSPRYKITEKSQAVAFWCDPISGHATLYWYRQILGQGPELLVQFQDESVVDDSQLPKDRFSAERLKGVDSTLKIQPAELGDSAMYLCASSPDRAFYGYTFGSGTRLTVV.

V and J are TRBV7-2 and TRBJ1-3; 8 bases line up with TRBD1. Per the germline V gene, CDR1 is SGHTA and CDR2 is FQGNSA. CDR3 length: 15 residues. Trimming cost V 8 bases and J 0 bases; bases outside gene matches: 6. CDR3 amino acids: CASLGTGSSGNTIYF. For the CDR3, the DNA is TGTGCCAGCTTGGGGACAGGCAGCTCTGGAAACACCATATATTTT.

The chain couples TRBV5-1 to TRBJ2-1; 10 bases map to TRBD2. The length of the CDR3 is 16 residues. The germline V gene has CDR1 SGHRS and CDR2 YFSETQ. V gave up 2 bases and J gave up 0 bases; unmatched junction bases: 2. CDR3 DNA sequence: TGCGCCAGCAGCTTAGCGGGAGGGGGCTCCTACAATGAGCAGTTCTTC. Its protein product is CASSLAGGGSYNEQFF.

This clone was observed a handful of times. The chain has TRBV5-1 and TRBJ2-3; a possible D gene is TRBD2 (6 bases). Germline lookup yields CDR1 SGHRS and CDR2 YFSETQ. The CDR3 runs 14 residues. V was cut by 5 bases and J by 2 bases, with 12 bases left in between. The CDR3 spells CASRAGRPTDTQYF. The DNA of the CDR3 is TGCGCCAGCAGGGCCGGGAGACCCACAGATACGCAGTATTTT.

This rearrangement joins TRBV7-2 to TRBJ1-4; 7 bases are shared with TRBD1. The germline CDR1 and CDR2 sequences are SGHTA and FQGNSA. The CDR3 sequence is 15 residues long. The trim removed 8 bases at V and 5 bases at J, leaving 11 bases unmatched. CDR3 nucleotides: TGTGCCAGCTCGACAAGACAGGGTATAAATGAAAAACTGTTTTTT. Protein: CASSTRQGINEKLFF.

The V call is TRBV5-4, the J call TRBJ1-2; tentative D call: TRBD1 (6 bases). CDR3 length equals 14 residues. Trimming pared 6 bases from V and 1 base from J, leaving 13 bases between. Germline values: CDR1 SGHNT, CDR2 YYREEE (reference sequence). The CDR3 DNA reads TGTGCCAGCAACCCAACAGGGAGTAACTATGGCTACACCTTC. It codes for CASNPTGSNYGYTF.

A few counts support this clone. The rearrangement uses TRBV2 and TRBJ1-6, with a possible D match to TRBD1 (5 bases). This CDR3 comprises 16 residues. Germline values: CDR1 SNHLY, CDR2 FYNNEI. V gave up 2 bases and J gave up 4 bases, with 12 bases separating them. This chain's CDR3 is CASSEQAQGYNSPLHF. In nucleotides, the CDR3 is TGTGCCAGCAGTGAACAGGCGCAGGGTTATAATTCACCCCTCCACTTT. The full variable domain, rest sourced from reference TRBV2 and TRBJ1-6, is EPEVTQTPSHQVTQMGQEVILRCVPISNHLYFYWYRQILGQKVEFLVSFYNNEISEKSEIFDDQFSVERPDGSNFTLKIRSTKLEDSAMYFCASSEQAQGYNSPLHFGNGTRLTVT.

This sequence joins TRBV5-6 and TRBJ2-3; D gene uncertain. Germline loops: CDR1 SGHDT, CDR2 YYEEEE. The CDR3 contains 14 residues. The V gene lost 1 base and the J gene lost 3 bases, with 9 bases spanning the gap. Here the CDR3 reads CASSLPGNTDTQYF. Written as DNA, the CDR3 is TGTGCCAGCAGCTTGCCGGGCAATACAGATACGCAGTATTTT.

The genes are TRBV13 and TRBJ1-1; TRBD1 might be the D (6 bases). This CDR3 region has 14 residues. Germline loops: CDR1 PRHDT, CDR2 FYEKMQ (reference sequence). V shed 3 bases and J shed 5 bases, with 13 bases lying between them. CDR3 residues: CASSFPGARTEAFF. CDR3 DNA: TGTGCCAGCAGCTTCCCGGGGGCGCGTACTGAAGCTTTCTTT.